This record looks at one T cell receptor beta chain sequence and its context. As yet, its antigen is unknown. Clones were sequenced by immunoSEQ multiplex PCR, and TCRdb holds only the in-frame ones, with some missing. Here the sample spans approximately 91,000 clones, roughly 84% being singletons. The data belong to a study of OX40 agonist ivuxolimab in advanced cancers. Study information: Patients got intravenous ivuxolimab at 0.01 to 10 mg/kg every 2 weeks. Patients receiving dose escalation had hepatocellular carcinoma, melanoma, renal cell or head and neck cancer. Anti-PD-1, anti-PD-L1 or anti-CTLA-4 therapy given earlier was allowed, and about 38% had some. Study-level points and caveats: Undetermined was the antigen specificity of the expanded peripheral T cells.

The CDR3 spans 14 residues. V was clipped by 7 bases and J by 1 base, with 13 bases between them. The input for sequencing was CD4+ or CD8+ T cells sorted from blood, taken in a trial of the OX40 agonist ivuxolimab. This chain connects TRBV23-1 to TRBJ1-1, with D possibly matching TRBD1 (5 bases). TRBV23-1 is recorded as an ORF, its role being uncertain. The TCR sequence derives from an adult with an advanced solid tumor such as melanoma, head and neck, liver or kidney cancer. This CDR3 reads CASTVGTANTEAFF. CDR3 in DNA: TGCGCCAGCACCGTAGGGACGGCGAACACTGAAGCTTTCTTT.